This T cell receptor beta chain was documented in a study of blood T cell repertoires in COVID-19. Trimming stripped 3 bases from V and 2 bases from J, with 9 bases between. In germline, CDR1 is SEHNR, CDR2 FQNEAQ (reference sequence). This CDR3 contains 14 residues. The method was immunoSEQ multiplex PCR; TCRdb's version includes in-frame clones alone and lacks a portion of them. The table lists 200,000 or so clones, approximately 88% of them singletons. The chain employs TRBV7-9 and TRBJ2-3, with a tentative D call TRBD1 (5 bases). Source material: PBMCs or T cells enriched from blood (not recorded which). This clonotype originated in a woman aged 40 to 55 with acute COVID-19. CDR3 residues: CASSFVGVTDTQYF. The DNA for the CDR3 is TGTGCCAGCAGCTTCGTAGGGGTCACAGATACGCAGTATTTT.